Listed below are T cell receptor beta chains from one sample, sequenced in a study of shared clonotypes between healthy human individuals. Produced via immunoSEQ multiplex PCR; TCRdb's table is partial and in-frame only. The sample carries about 2 million clones, 85% to 95% recorded once. The sample was naive CD4+ T cells sorted from blood. These TCRs come from a man aged 18 to 29 in good health. Each CDR3 is given with its conserved first and last residue. Each record gives: J gene, V gene, clone size, D gene, CDR3 DNA, CDR3 protein. The D gene is left open where the match is weak. For some rows the clone size is stated as once, few or many, or as a class when expanded; others skip it.

TRBJ1-2	TRBV5-1	.	TRBD1	TGCGCCAGCAGCTTCCCACAGGGGGAGTTATTTAACTATGGCTACACCTTC	CASSFPQGELFNYGYTF
TRBJ2-7	TRBV25-1	.	TRBD2	TGTGCCAGCAGTGGTAGACTAGCGGTGACCTACGAGCAGTACTTC	CASSGRLAVTYEQYF
TRBJ1-1	TRBV5-5	once	.	TGTGCCAGCAGCTTTCAGGTTCCAGGAGTTGAGGTGAACACTGAAGCTTTCTTT	CASSFQVPGVEVNTEAFF
TRBJ1-4	TRBV10-3	.	TRBD1	TGTGCCATCAACCAGGGGGGAAGTGAAAAACTGTTTTTT	CAINQGGSEKLFF
TRBJ1-5	TRBV25-1	.	.	TGTGCCAGCAGCGACACAGCGATTAGCAATCAGCCCCAGCATTTT	CASSDTAISNQPQHF
TRBJ1-2	TRBV5-8	.	.	TGTGCCAGCAGGCAGAAACAGGGAGTCGGTGGCTACACCTTC	CASRQKQGVGGYTF
TRBJ2-2	TRBV4-3	.	TRBD2	TGCGCCAGCAGCCAAAAACTAGCGGGAGACGGAGGCACCGGGGAGCTGTTTTTT	CASSQKLAGDGGTGELFF
TRBJ1-6	TRBV2	.	.	TGTGCCAGCAGGGAAGTTTCACCCCTCCACTTT	CASREVSPLHF
TRBJ1-1	TRBV6-1	.	.	TGTGCCAGCAGTGAAGTTCGCTTTACCCTTAACACTGAAGCTTTCTTT	CASSEVRFTLNTEAFF
TRBJ2-1	TRBV9	.	.	TGTGCCAGCAGCGTAGCTAGCCAGGGCAATGAGCAGTTCTTC	CASSVASQGNEQFF
TRBJ2-1	TRBV7-9	.	TRBD1	TGTGCCAGCACCTTGGCCGGGACAGGGGGCAGTGAGCAGTTCTTC	CASTLAGTGGSEQFF
TRBJ2-2	TRBV2	.	.	TGTGCCAGCAGTGAACTGGAAATACGCACCGGGGAGCTGTTTTTT	CASSELEIRTGELFF
TRBJ1-1	TRBV10-3	.	.	TGTGCCATCAGTGACACAGGGAACGCTGAAGCTTTCTTT	CAISDTGNAEAFF
TRBJ2-2	TRBV27	.	TRBD2	TGTGCCAGCAGTTTATCCAGGTCGCGGGGCCTCGGGGGGTTCGGGGAGCTGTTTTTT	CASSLSRSRGLGGFGELFF